A single T cell receptor beta chain is shown here with its context. The antigen is unknown. This sequence may be a read error, since a much larger clone differs from it by one base. The source of the sample is a study of shared clonotypes between healthy human individuals. About the study: A few men and a couple of women, aged 18 to 49, were donors.

Within Nashville, Tennessee resided all donors, each a Caucasian adult. Overall study results and limits: Researchers sampled blood only, noting tissue repertoires likely differ.

The CDR3 is made up of 13 amino acids. Per the germline V gene, CDR1 is SGHAT and CDR2 is FQNNGV. The V end was cut by 0 bases, the J end by 8 bases, with 10 bases between. Ten immunoSEQ deep assay plates served to sequence unsorted PBMC DNA. Data came from immunoSEQ multiplex PCR; TCRdb stores just in-frame clones and leaves some out. The profile shows some 470,000 clones, 75% to 85% of them singletons. Material for sequencing was PBMCs. This chain uses TRBV11-2 with TRBJ1-1; D gene unclear. The TCR was taken from a woman aged 40 to 50 in good health. Some clones in this sample may be carry-over from other donors' samples. The CDR3 spells CASSLEPAAEAFF. Here the CDR3 DNA reads TGTGCCAGCAGCTTAGAGCCGGCTGCCGAAGCTTTCTTT.